What follows is one T cell receptor beta chain and its context. No antigen is known for it. The input lacks base qualities; no much larger clone sits a single base away. In Seattle, one collaborating source enrolled patients while the infection was active and tracked those patients longitudinally over the course of disease. Collaborating institutions collected whole blood in K2EDTA tubes following their own protocols. For TCRbeta analysis, collaborator samples were shipped as frozen whole blood, as isolated PBMCs, or as DNA extracted from either sample type. TCRbeta CDR3 regions were amplified from genomic DNA by means of the immunoSEQ Assay, a bias-controlled multiplex PCR. In the authors' own workflow: Nucleated cell counts per sample were estimated from amplification of reference gene primers within the assay. To quantify the absolute abundance of each unique TCRbeta CDR3 rearrangement, sequence reads were collapsed and filtered. For each sample, productive Simpson clonality was calculated as the square root of Simpson's diversity index over productive rearrangements. The table was pulled from immuneACCESS by TCRdb, which kept in-frame rearrangements only. Such tables lose some clones; where checked, under half of the loss comes from unresolved V genes, and the rest has no known cause. That table furnishes V, J and clone size, whereas the DNA furnished D and trimming. The sample profile shows more than 200,000 clones; around 84% of them were found once. Around a tenth of the sample is in the top ten clones.

The source of the sample is a study of blood T cell repertoires in COVID-19 (dated by TCRdb to 2018 to 2020). General notes on the study: Samples from collaborators originated in the United States, Italy and Spain and spanned both the acute and convalescent phases of COVID-19. The material from the prospective study consisted of cDNA or gDNA derived from T cells, B-cell-depleted T cells, or PBMCs. The dataset comprised deeply sampled blood TCRbeta repertoires from subjects exposed to, actively infected with, or recovered from COVID-19. A freely available public database, intended as a resource for researchers studying the immune response to SARS-CoV-2, is where the repertoires were released. Samples came from the ongoing ImmuneRACE study (first 160 participants) plus 1,254 subjects from 6 global collaborators. A de-identified subject ID, COVID-19 status, age in years and sex were almost always included in the sample metadata. Where available, HLA class I and class II types were taken from metadata supplied by the sample provider and were not determined by assay-based typing.

Results and caveats for the whole study, not just this receptor: The quantity of clinical and demographic metadata differed by source and by participant and was supplied without curation.

The V end gives up 0 bases and the J end 10 bases, leaving 3 bases in the junction not matched to a gene. Sequences KGHSH (CDR1) and LQKENI (CDR2) are obtained from the germline V gene. From its cysteine to its phenylalanine, the CDR3 spans 14 amino acids. Kept here is only the CDR3 DNA, which spans 42 bases and is read in frame from base 1. The chain joins TRBV18 to TRBJ1-6, with 7 bases in between that match TRBD1. The TCR comes from a man over 45 with COVID-19, enrolled during active disease. Sample: peripheral blood. Read as DNA, the sequence is TGTGCCAGCTCACCACCACAGGGGAAGTCACCCCTCCACTTT. The resulting protein is CASSPPQGKSPLHF.